A selection of T cell receptor beta chains follows, all from one sample in a study of cytotoxic CD8 clonotypes in ibrutinib-treated CLL. TCRdb's copy holds only in-frame clones and misses some; the assay was immunoSEQ multiplex PCR. Among roughly 58,000 clones listed, 54% were seen once. The sample was PBMCs, taken at disease progression, from a patient treated with ibrutinib. The receptors derive from a human donor with chronic lymphocytic leukemia. Each CDR3 is given with its conserved first and last residue. The order of the fields is J gene, D gene, V gene, clone size, CDR3 DNA, CDR3 protein. The D gene is left open where the match is weak. Size is omitted from some rows. Given values are once, few, many or a class for expanded clones.

j_gene: TRBJ2-1
d_gene: TRBD2
v_gene: TRBV29-1
abundance: .
CDR3nt: TGCAGCGTTGCGCTCCGGCTAGCCGGGGGGTACAATGAGCAGTTCTTC
CDR3aa: CSVALRLAGGYNEQFF

j_gene: TRBJ2-1
d_gene: .
v_gene: TRBV9
abundance: once
CDR3nt: TGTGCCAGCAGCGTACACCCTCCTACACTGAGCTCCTACAATGAGCAGTTCTTC
CDR3aa: CASSVHPPTLSSYNEQFF

j_gene: TRBJ2-7
d_gene: TRBD1
v_gene: TRBV18
abundance: .
CDR3nt: TGTGCCAGCTCAACAGGGGGAAACTACGAGCAGTACTTC
CDR3aa: CASSTGGNYEQYF

j_gene: TRBJ2-5
d_gene: .
v_gene: TRBV28
abundance: .
CDR3nt: TGTGCCAGCAGTTTACTTCCTGCGCGGGGCCAAGAGACCCAGTACTTC
CDR3aa: CASSLLPARGQETQYF

j_gene: TRBJ2-7
d_gene: TRBD1
v_gene: TRBV28
abundance: .
CDR3nt: TGTGCCAGCAGTTTCGGGACAGCCGAGCAGTACTTC
CDR3aa: CASSFGTAEQYF

j_gene: TRBJ2-3
d_gene: TRBD2
v_gene: TRBV30
abundance: .
CDR3nt: TGTGCCTGGAAATCCCCGGGACTAGCGGGGGGCCAAGGCGGCGCAGATACGCAGTATTTT
CDR3aa: CAWKSPGLAGGQGGADTQYF

j_gene: TRBJ2-7
d_gene: .
v_gene: TRBV5-5
abundance: .
CDR3nt: TGTGCCAGCAGCTTGGGATTAGGGGGTCCCTCCTACGAGCAGTACTTC
CDR3aa: CASSLGLGGPSYEQYF

j_gene: TRBJ2-1
d_gene: TRBD2
v_gene: TRBV18
abundance: few
CDR3nt: TGTGCCAGCTCCCTACTCCTACTCGCGGGAGACAATGAGCAGTTCTTC
CDR3aa: CASSLLLLAGDNEQFF

j_gene: TRBJ2-3
d_gene: .
v_gene: TRBV30
abundance: .
CDR3nt: TGTGCCTGGATGGAAGGGGGACTAACCACAGATACGCAGTATTTT
CDR3aa: CAWMEGGLTTDTQYF

j_gene: TRBJ2-5
d_gene: TRBD1
v_gene: TRBV4-2
abundance: few
CDR3nt: TGTGCCAGCAGCCAACTGGACAGGGGAGAGACCCAGTACTTC
CDR3aa: CASSQLDRGETQYF

j_gene: TRBJ1-5
d_gene: .
v_gene: TRBV4-1
abundance: .
CDR3nt: TGCGCCAGCAGCCAAATTTTGGGGCAGTTCAATCAGCCCCAGCATTTT
CDR3aa: CASSQILGQFNQPQHF

j_gene: TRBJ2-3
d_gene: TRBD2
v_gene: TRBV4-2
abundance: .
CDR3nt: TGTGCCAGCAGCCAAGGGAGCGGGATCACAGATACGCAGTATTTT
CDR3aa: CASSQGSGITDTQYF

j_gene: TRBJ2-2
d_gene: .
v_gene: TRBV28
abundance: .
CDR3nt: TGTGCCAGCAGTTCCGGCCTGGGGGCGAACACCGGGGAGCTGTTTTTT
CDR3aa: CASSSGLGANTGELFF

j_gene: TRBJ1-2
d_gene: .
v_gene: TRBV7-9
abundance: .
CDR3nt: TGTGCCAGCAGCTTAGGGATGGGGGGGCTTGGCTACACCTTC
CDR3aa: CASSLGMGGLGYTF

j_gene: TRBJ1-5
d_gene: TRBD1
v_gene: TRBV7-9
abundance: .
CDR3nt: TGTGCCAGCAGCCGCATACAGGGGGCTGGCAATCAGCCCCAGCATTTT
CDR3aa: CASSRIQGAGNQPQHF

j_gene: TRBJ2-7
d_gene: .
v_gene: TRBV28
abundance: .
CDR3nt: TGTGCCAGCACCCTAGGGGGGGCGCTTTTCAACGAGCAGTACTTC
CDR3aa: CASTLGGALFNEQYF

j_gene: TRBJ1-6
d_gene: .
v_gene: TRBV5-1
abundance: .
CDR3nt: TGCGCCAGCAGCTCCAGTATTAATAATTCACCCCTCCACTTT
CDR3aa: CASSSSINNSPLHF

j_gene: TRBJ1-6
d_gene: TRBD1
v_gene: TRBV6-5
abundance: once
CDR3nt: TGTGCCAGCAGGCAGACAGGGTACAATTCACCCCTCCACTTT
CDR3aa: CASRQTGYNSPLHF

j_gene: TRBJ2-4
d_gene: .
v_gene: TRBV18
abundance: once
CDR3nt: TGTGCCAGCTCAAGTTATGACCTAGCCAAAAACATTCAGTACTTC
CDR3aa: CASSSYDLAKNIQYF

j_gene: TRBJ2-3
d_gene: .
v_gene: TRBV15
abundance: .
CDR3nt: TGTGCCACCAGCAGGGCCAGGGACTCCCGGAGCACAGATACGCAGTATTTT
CDR3aa: CATSRARDSRSTDTQYF

j_gene: TRBJ2-3
d_gene: .
v_gene: TRBV15
abundance: .
CDR3nt: TGTGCCACCAGCAGAGATCTTGGCACAGATACGCAGTATTTT
CDR3aa: CATSRDLGTDTQYF

j_gene: TRBJ1-5
d_gene: .
v_gene: TRBV7-8
abundance: few
CDR3nt: TGTGCCAGCAGCTTTAATCCAGGGAGCAATCAGCCCCAGCATTTT
CDR3aa: CASSFNPGSNQPQHF

j_gene: TRBJ1-3
d_gene: .
v_gene: TRBV28
abundance: .
CDR3nt: TGTGCCAGCCGCGTCTCTGGAAACACCATATATTTT
CDR3aa: CASRVSGNTIYF

j_gene: TRBJ2-3
d_gene: .
v_gene: TRBV28
abundance: .
CDR3nt: TGTGCCAGCAGTTTATCCCCAGGGACACTCTCCGATACGCAGTATTTT
CDR3aa: CASSLSPGTLSDTQYF

j_gene: TRBJ1-5
d_gene: .
v_gene: TRBV28
abundance: .
CDR3nt: TGTGCCAGCAGCCCACCTCCTGCACCAGGGAATCAGCCCCAGCATTTT
CDR3aa: CASSPPPAPGNQPQHF

j_gene: TRBJ2-2
d_gene: TRBD2
v_gene: TRBV7-2
abundance: .
CDR3nt: TGTGCCAGCAGCTTATTCGTAGCGGGAACCAACACCGGGGAGCTGTTTTTT
CDR3aa: CASSLFVAGTNTGELFF

j_gene: TRBJ2-1
d_gene: TRBD2
v_gene: TRBV7-3
abundance: .
CDR3nt: TGTGCCAGCAGCTTAAATAGCGGGAACCAGTTCTTC
CDR3aa: CASSLNSGNQFF

j_gene: TRBJ1-1
d_gene: .
v_gene: TRBV11-2
abundance: .
CDR3nt: TGTGCCAGCAGCTCGATACTAACGGGTGAGATCATGAACACTGAAGCTTTCTTT
CDR3aa: CASSSILTGEIMNTEAFF

j_gene: TRBJ2-5
d_gene: .
v_gene: TRBV6-6
abundance: few
CDR3nt: TGTGCCAGCAGTTTTGGGGGGGAGACCCAGTACTTC
CDR3aa: CASSFGGETQYF

j_gene: TRBJ1-2
d_gene: TRBD1
v_gene: TRBV2
abundance: .
CDR3nt: TGTGCCAGCAGCACAGGGGGCGACTATGGCTACACCTTC
CDR3aa: CASSTGGDYGYTF

j_gene: TRBJ1-5
d_gene: TRBD1
v_gene: TRBV10-3
abundance: .
CDR3nt: TGTGCCATCAGTGCACAGGGGATGGCGGAGCCCCAGCATTTT
CDR3aa: CAISAQGMAEPQHF

j_gene: TRBJ2-6
d_gene: .
v_gene: TRBV4-2
abundance: few
CDR3nt: TGTGCCAGCAGCCAAGGTGAGACTGGGGCCAACGTCCTGACTTTC
CDR3aa: CASSQGETGANVLTF

j_gene: TRBJ1-4
d_gene: .
v_gene: TRBV18
abundance: few
CDR3nt: TGTGCCAGCTCACCCTCAACTAATGAAAAACTGTTTTTT
CDR3aa: CASSPSTNEKLFF

j_gene: TRBJ2-1
d_gene: TRBD2
v_gene: TRBV19
abundance: .
CDR3nt: TGTGCCAGTAAAGGCGTTGTCGGCGGGAGGGGAGCCTACAATGAGCAGTTCTTC
CDR3aa: CASKGVVGGRGAYNEQFF

j_gene: TRBJ2-5
d_gene: .
v_gene: TRBV5-1
abundance: .
CDR3nt: TGCGCCAGCAGCCAAATGGACGGGTACCAAGAGACCCAGTACTTC
CDR3aa: CASSQMDGYQETQYF

j_gene: TRBJ1-1
d_gene: .
v_gene: TRBV28
abundance: .
CDR3nt: TGTGCCAGCAGCCAATGGACAGAGAACACTGAAGCTTTCTTT
CDR3aa: CASSQWTENTEAFF

j_gene: TRBJ1-5
d_gene: TRBD1
v_gene: TRBV9
abundance: few
CDR3nt: TGTGCCAGCAGCGTCGGACAGGGGATTCAGCCCCAGCATTTT
CDR3aa: CASSVGQGIQPQHF

j_gene: TRBJ2-7
d_gene: TRBD1
v_gene: TRBV5-6
abundance: .
CDR3nt: TGTGCCAGCAGCCCTGGGACAGGGTGGGACTACGAGCAGTACTTC
CDR3aa: CASSPGTGWDYEQYF

j_gene: TRBJ1-4
d_gene: .
v_gene: TRBV15
abundance: .
CDR3nt: TGTGCCACCAGCAGTGGGGGGGGAGATGAAAAACTGTTTTTT
CDR3aa: CATSSGGGDEKLFF

j_gene: TRBJ1-1
d_gene: .
v_gene: TRBV4-1
abundance: .
CDR3nt: TGCGCCAGTGGACAGAACACTGAAGCTTTCTTT
CDR3aa: CASGQNTEAFF

j_gene: TRBJ2-6
d_gene: TRBD1
v_gene: TRBV30
abundance: .
CDR3nt: TGTGCCTGGAGTGTGGGACAGGGGGCCAACGTCCTGACTTTC
CDR3aa: CAWSVGQGANVLTF

j_gene: TRBJ2-7
d_gene: .
v_gene: TRBV6-1
abundance: .
CDR3nt: TGTGCCAGCACTTCTGACGGCTACGAGCAGTACTTC
CDR3aa: CASTSDGYEQYF

j_gene: TRBJ2-7
d_gene: TRBD1
v_gene: TRBV7-7
abundance: few
CDR3nt: TGTGCCAGCAGCCCTCGTCTTGGGACAGTGGACGAGCAGTACTTC
CDR3aa: CASSPRLGTVDEQYF

j_gene: TRBJ1-6
d_gene: TRBD1
v_gene: TRBV5-6
abundance: few
CDR3nt: TGTGCCAGCAGCCCGACAGGGGTTCGGGATTCACCCCTCCACTTT
CDR3aa: CASSPTGVRDSPLHF

j_gene: TRBJ2-5
d_gene: TRBD2
v_gene: TRBV7-9
abundance: few
CDR3nt: TGTGCCAGCAGTTTTCACGGACTAGAAGTGACCCAGTACTTC
CDR3aa: CASSFHGLEVTQYF

j_gene: TRBJ2-7
d_gene: TRBD2
v_gene: TRBV28
abundance: .
CDR3nt: TGTGCCAGCAGCCCAATAGCGGGAGTAACCCACGAGCAGTACTTC
CDR3aa: CASSPIAGVTHEQYF

j_gene: TRBJ2-3
d_gene: .
v_gene: TRBV6-1
abundance: .
CDR3nt: TGTGCCAGCAGTGGGGATCGGCTCGTCGGCACAGATACGCAGTATTTT
CDR3aa: CASSGDRLVGTDTQYF

j_gene: TRBJ2-7
d_gene: .
v_gene: TRBV5-6
abundance: .
CDR3nt: TGTGCCAGCAGCTTGACTAGCTTTCCCTACGAGCAGTACTTC
CDR3aa: CASSLTSFPYEQYF

j_gene: TRBJ2-1
d_gene: .
v_gene: TRBV20-1
abundance: .
CDR3nt: TGCAGTGCTCTGCGGAATGAGCAGTTCTTC
CDR3aa: CSALRNEQFF

j_gene: TRBJ2-7
d_gene: TRBD1
v_gene: TRBV11-3
abundance: .
CDR3nt: TGTGCCAGCAGCCCGTGGGACAGGGAGAACGAGCAGTACTTC
CDR3aa: CASSPWDRENEQYF

j_gene: TRBJ2-7
d_gene: TRBD2
v_gene: TRBV27
abundance: .
CDR3nt: TGTGCCAGCACAGTTGGCGGGAGGGAGAACTACGAGCAGTACTTC
CDR3aa: CASTVGGRENYEQYF

j_gene: TRBJ2-2
d_gene: .
v_gene: TRBV19
abundance: .
CDR3nt: TGTGCCAGTACCCCCCCCGGACACCGGTGGACCGGGGAGCTGTTTTTT
CDR3aa: CASTPPGHRWTGELFF

j_gene: TRBJ1-1
d_gene: .
v_gene: TRBV7-9
abundance: .
CDR3nt: TGTGCCAGCAGCCCCGGTCAAGCCGAAGCTTTCTTT
CDR3aa: CASSPGQAEAFF

j_gene: TRBJ2-1
d_gene: .
v_gene: TRBV29-1
abundance: .
CDR3nt: TGCAGCGTTGCAAGCATGGGCTACAATGAGCAGTTCTTC
CDR3aa: CSVASMGYNEQFF

j_gene: TRBJ1-2
d_gene: TRBD1
v_gene: TRBV29-1
abundance: .
CDR3nt: TGCAGCGTGGGGGACAGTTCAGGTGGCTACACCTTC
CDR3aa: CSVGDSSGGYTF

j_gene: TRBJ2-5
d_gene: TRBD1
v_gene: TRBV27
abundance: .
CDR3nt: TGTGCCAGCAGTTTAGTGACAGGGGGCCGGGAGACCCAGTACTTC
CDR3aa: CASSLVTGGRETQYF

j_gene: TRBJ2-1
d_gene: .
v_gene: TRBV7-8
abundance: .
CDR3nt: TGTGCCAGCAGCACGAGCGGAGGGGGCGTCAGGTTCTTC
CDR3aa: CASSTSGGGVRFF

j_gene: TRBJ2-1
d_gene: .
v_gene: TRBV7-2
abundance: .
CDR3nt: TGTGCCAGCAGCTTATCCCCAACCTCCTACAATGAGCAGTTCTTC
CDR3aa: CASSLSPTSYNEQFF